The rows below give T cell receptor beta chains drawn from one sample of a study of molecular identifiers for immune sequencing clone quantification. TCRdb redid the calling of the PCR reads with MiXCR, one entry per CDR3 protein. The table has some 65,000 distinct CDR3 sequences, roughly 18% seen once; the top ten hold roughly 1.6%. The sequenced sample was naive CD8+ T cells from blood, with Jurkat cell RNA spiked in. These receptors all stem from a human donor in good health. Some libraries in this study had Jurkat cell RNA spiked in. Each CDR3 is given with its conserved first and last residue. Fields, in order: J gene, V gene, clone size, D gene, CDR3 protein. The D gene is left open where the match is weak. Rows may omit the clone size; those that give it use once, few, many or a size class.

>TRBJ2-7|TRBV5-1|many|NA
CASSWGTGDEQYF
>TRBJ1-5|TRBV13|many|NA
CASSSGNQPQHF
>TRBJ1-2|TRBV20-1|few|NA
CSARDIPNYGYTF
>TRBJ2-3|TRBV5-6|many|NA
CASSLATSFPPDTQYF
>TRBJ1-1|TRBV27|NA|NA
CASSLGPGGDTEAFF
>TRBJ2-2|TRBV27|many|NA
CASSLTAGELFF
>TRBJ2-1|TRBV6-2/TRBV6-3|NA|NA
CASRTNYEQFF
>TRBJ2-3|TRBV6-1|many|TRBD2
CASPQGGGSTDTQYF
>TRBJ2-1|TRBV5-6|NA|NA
CASSLLLGEEDNEQFF
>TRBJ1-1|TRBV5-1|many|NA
CASSLRQFQRNTEAFF
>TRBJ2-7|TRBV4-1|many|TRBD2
CASSQVGTSYEQYF
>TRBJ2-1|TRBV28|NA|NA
CASVSYNEQFF
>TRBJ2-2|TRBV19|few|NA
CASSLPNTGELFF
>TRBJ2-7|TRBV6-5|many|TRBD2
CASSTTAGTSGNNWGYEQYF
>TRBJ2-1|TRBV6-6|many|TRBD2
CASKRGIKEQFF
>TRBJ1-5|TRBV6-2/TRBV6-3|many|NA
CASRRQVEGNQPQHF
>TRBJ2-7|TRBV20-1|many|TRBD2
CSARRLAGASYEQYF
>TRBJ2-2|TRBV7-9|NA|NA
CASGETNTGELFF
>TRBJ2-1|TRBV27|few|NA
CASSSAPTPYNEQFF
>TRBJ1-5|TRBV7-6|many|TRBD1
CASSQRTGDQPQHF
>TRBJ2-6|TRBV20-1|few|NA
CSARNFHSGANVLTF
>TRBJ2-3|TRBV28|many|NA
CASSFRFADTQYF
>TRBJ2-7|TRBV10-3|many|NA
CAISGDFSYEQYF
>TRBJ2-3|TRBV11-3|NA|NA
CASCRSSTPRTDTQYF
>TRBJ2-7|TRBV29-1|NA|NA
CSVTTDTSYEQYF
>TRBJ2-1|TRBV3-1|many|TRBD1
CASSTTGGNYNEQFF
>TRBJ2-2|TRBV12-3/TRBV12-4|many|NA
CASSLANTGELFF
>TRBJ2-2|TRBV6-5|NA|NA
CASSQSGHDTGELFF
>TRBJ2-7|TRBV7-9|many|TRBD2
CASSYPSGRFSYEQYF
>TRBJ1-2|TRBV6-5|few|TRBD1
CASRAGTAHGYTF
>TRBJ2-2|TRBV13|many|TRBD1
CASSSDRGVTGELFF
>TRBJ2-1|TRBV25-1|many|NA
CASSHNEQFF
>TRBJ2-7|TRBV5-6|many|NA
CASSLELYEQYF
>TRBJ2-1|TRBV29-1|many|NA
CGVLISQMGSYNEQFF
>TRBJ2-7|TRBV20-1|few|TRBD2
CSASWGGSYEQYF
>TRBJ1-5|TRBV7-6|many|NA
CASSLALSHVDQPQHF
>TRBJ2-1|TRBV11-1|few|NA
CASSAVTDYNEQFF
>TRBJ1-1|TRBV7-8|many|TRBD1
CASSLTGENTEAFF
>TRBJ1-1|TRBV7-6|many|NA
CASSLTPEGYTEAFF
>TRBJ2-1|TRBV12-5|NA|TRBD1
CASGLVKSTGDEQFF